This T cell receptor beta chain was recovered during a study of post-analysis software for immune sequencing data. General study findings and limits: Patients used about 5 TRBV segments, including TRBV5-6, TRBV5-1 and TRBV20-1, more often than controls. When compared against controls, multiple sclerosis patients showed significantly lower normalized Chao1 diversity.

Prepared libraries of TCR beta cDNA carried unique molecular identifiers. TCRdb re-called the PCR reads with MiXCR, one entry per CDR3 protein. This table has a few hundred thousand distinct CDR3 sequences, roughly 40% appearing once. This CDR3 region has 15 residues. After removal of 3 bases from V and 4 bases from J, the junction contained 10 bases not matched to a gene. CDR1 is DFQATT and CDR2 is SNEGSKA in the germline V gene (reference sequence). This clonotype has only a few counts. What it binds is unknown. Material for sequencing was blood. V usage is TRBV20-1 and J usage is TRBJ2-7, with 9 nucleotides matching TRBD1. The clonotype originates from a girl aged 2 to 10 with multiple sclerosis. The CDR3 reads CSARDIWTGDYEQYF. DNA for the CDR3: TGCAGTGCTAGGGATATTTGGACAGGGGATTACGAGCAGTACTTC.